Sequencing of this T cell receptor (beta chain) was carried out in a study of blood T cell repertoires in COVID-19. Study in general: Nucleic acid was either cDNA or gDNA, and it came from T cells, B-cell-depleted T cells, or PBMCs.

The study drew participants aged about 18 to 89 years from some 24 US areas. Germline V gene sequence: CDR1 LGHDT, CDR2 YNNKEL (reference sequence). The CDR3 runs 16 residues. Trimming cost V 0 bases and J 5 bases, with 16 bases left between them. As processed by the authors: Reference gene primer amplification yielded estimated nucleated cell counts. TCRdb's copy holds only in-frame clones and misses some; the assay was immunoSEQ multiplex PCR. D and trimming were read from the DNA, whereas the V and J calls and clone size are those reported in that table. This table holds about 250,000 clones, about nine tenths found once.

This chain connects TRBV3-1 (or the pseudogene TRBV3-2) to TRBJ2-5, with a weak D call TRBD1 (5 bases). The receptor was isolated from a man aged 40-55 years who had recovered from COVID-19. Sequencing was carried out using PBMCs or T cells enriched from blood (not recorded which). CDR3: CASSQDISRVRETQYF. The CDR3 DNA is TGTGCCAGCAGCCAAGATATCAGCAGGGTAAGGGAGACCCAGTACTTC.